A selection of T cell receptor beta chains follows, all from one sample in a study of T cells in tuberculosis. Method: immunoSEQ multiplex PCR; TCRdb's copy keeps in-frame clones and lacks some. The data show about 34,000 clones, under 95% seen once. The starting material was PBMCs, obtained at tuberculosis diagnosis. These receptors were taken from an adult with tuberculosis. The CDR3 runs from the conserved cysteine through the conserved F or W. Each record gives: CDR3 length, V gene, D gene, clone size, J gene, CDR3 protein, CDR3 DNA. A D gene is named only where the DNA matches it firmly. Clone size is not always given. Where it is, it says once, few, many or a class for expanded clones.

cdr3_length: 13; v_call: TRBV6-6; d_call: NA; clone_size: NA; j_call: TRBJ2-5; cdr3_aa: CASNARGQETQYF; cdr3_nt: TGTGCCAGCAACGCCCGAGGACAAGAGACCCAGTACTTC
cdr3_length: 13; v_call: TRBV2; d_call: TRBD1; clone_size: NA; j_call: TRBJ1-5; cdr3_aa: CASRGQPNQPQHF; cdr3_nt: TGTGCCAGCAGGGGACAGCCCAATCAGCCCCAGCATTTT
cdr3_length: 14; v_call: TRBV19; d_call: NA; clone_size: NA; j_call: TRBJ1-3; cdr3_aa: CASSIISNRDTIYF; cdr3_nt: TGTGCCAGTAGTATAATTTCTAATCGGGACACCATATATTTT
cdr3_length: 13; v_call: TRBV10-1; d_call: NA; clone_size: once; j_call: TRBJ2-3; cdr3_aa: CASSESFTDTQYF; cdr3_nt: TGCGCCAGCAGTGAATCTTTCACAGATACGCAGTATTTT
cdr3_length: 13; v_call: TRBV5-1; d_call: NA; clone_size: NA; j_call: TRBJ1-2; cdr3_aa: CASSLAGGAGYTF; cdr3_nt: TGCGCCAGCAGCTTGGCCGGAGGGGCCGGCTACACCTTC
cdr3_length: 17; v_call: TRBV7-8; d_call: NA; clone_size: NA; j_call: TRBJ1-2; cdr3_aa: CASSRTFRDTSNYGYTF; cdr3_nt: TGTGCCAGCAGCCGGACCTTCCGGGACACCTCTAACTATGGCTACACCTTC
cdr3_length: 15; v_call: TRBV10-3; d_call: NA; clone_size: NA; j_call: TRBJ1-2; cdr3_aa: CAISESPGGDYGYTF; cdr3_nt: TGTGCCATCAGTGAGTCTCCGGGAGGAGACTATGGCTACACCTTC
cdr3_length: 14; v_call: TRBV7-8; d_call: NA; clone_size: NA; j_call: TRBJ1-1; cdr3_aa: CASSPGQREAEAFF; cdr3_nt: TGTGCCAGCAGCCCCGGACAGCGGGAAGCTGAAGCTTTCTTT
cdr3_length: 17; v_call: TRBV4-1; d_call: NA; clone_size: NA; j_call: TRBJ2-3; cdr3_aa: CASSQDNSATSTDTQYF; cdr3_nt: TGCGCCAGCAGCCAAGATAATTCTGCGACTAGCACAGATACGCAGTATTTT
cdr3_length: 16; v_call: TRBV4-1; d_call: TRBD1; clone_size: NA; j_call: TRBJ1-2; cdr3_aa: CASSQDGGGEGQSFAF; cdr3_nt: TGCGCCAGCAGCCAAGACGGTGGGGGAGAGGGACAGTCCTTCGCCTTC
cdr3_length: 13; v_call: TRBV18; d_call: NA; clone_size: NA; j_call: TRBJ1-1; cdr3_aa: CASSSSGNTEAFF; cdr3_nt: TGTGCCAGCTCATCTTCAGGGAACACTGAAGCTTTCTTT
cdr3_length: 13; v_call: TRBV6-5; d_call: NA; clone_size: NA; j_call: TRBJ2-7; cdr3_aa: CASGWGASYEQYF; cdr3_nt: TGTGCCAGCGGCTGGGGCGCCTCCTACGAGCAGTACTTC
cdr3_length: 13; v_call: TRBV2; d_call: NA; clone_size: NA; j_call: TRBJ2-7; cdr3_aa: CASSGTVSYEQYF; cdr3_nt: TGTGCCAGCAGTGGAACGGTCTCCTACGAGCAGTACTTC
cdr3_length: 15; v_call: TRBV11-2; d_call: TRBD1; clone_size: few; j_call: TRBJ1-5; cdr3_aa: CASSWGQGQNQPQHF; cdr3_nt: TGTGCCAGCAGCTGGGGACAGGGACAAAATCAGCCCCAGCATTTT
cdr3_length: 13; v_call: TRBV4-1; d_call: NA; clone_size: once; j_call: TRBJ2-5; cdr3_aa: CASSSPRGETQYF; cdr3_nt: TGCGCCAGCAGCTCGCCCCGGGGAGAGACCCAGTACTTC
cdr3_length: 14; v_call: TRBV27; d_call: NA; clone_size: NA; j_call: TRBJ2-1; cdr3_aa: CASSFAGPYNEQFF; cdr3_nt: TGTGCCAGCAGTTTTGCGGGACCATACAATGAGCAGTTCTTC
cdr3_length: 18; v_call: TRBV5-4; d_call: TRBD1; clone_size: NA; j_call: TRBJ2-6; cdr3_aa: CASSSNRGRLSGANVLTF; cdr3_nt: TGTGCCAGCAGCTCGAACAGGGGGCGCCTATCTGGGGCCAACGTCCTGACTTTC
cdr3_length: 15; v_call: TRBV5-8; d_call: NA; clone_size: NA; j_call: TRBJ1-1; cdr3_aa: CASSRLGMDDTEAFF; cdr3_nt: TGTGCCAGCAGTCGGTTGGGCATGGATGACACTGAAGCTTTCTTT
cdr3_length: 15; v_call: TRBV7-9; d_call: TRBD1; clone_size: NA; j_call: TRBJ2-7; cdr3_aa: CASSFTETGSYEQYF; cdr3_nt: TGTGCCAGCAGCTTCACCGAGACAGGGAGCTACGAGCAGTACTTC
cdr3_length: 13; v_call: TRBV15; d_call: NA; clone_size: once; j_call: TRBJ2-3; cdr3_aa: CATSYRMGDTQYF; cdr3_nt: TGTGCCACCAGCTATCGGATGGGCGATACGCAGTATTTT
cdr3_length: 16; v_call: TRBV2; d_call: TRBD1; clone_size: NA; j_call: TRBJ1-1; cdr3_aa: CASSRDRDGPNTEAFF; cdr3_nt: TGTGCCAGCAGTAGAGACAGGGATGGTCCGAACACTGAAGCTTTCTTT
cdr3_length: 15; v_call: TRBV15; d_call: NA; clone_size: NA; j_call: TRBJ1-5; cdr3_aa: CATSDSTNSNQPQHF; cdr3_nt: TGTGCCACCAGCGATTCAACTAATAGCAATCAGCCCCAGCATTTT
cdr3_length: 17; v_call: TRBV9; d_call: TRBD1; clone_size: NA; j_call: TRBJ2-2; cdr3_aa: CASSVGPQGAGTGELFF; cdr3_nt: TGTGCCAGCAGCGTAGGTCCCCAGGGGGCCGGCACCGGGGAGCTGTTTTTT
cdr3_length: 15; v_call: TRBV5-6; d_call: NA; clone_size: NA; j_call: TRBJ1-4; cdr3_aa: CASSLERAGGEKLFF; cdr3_nt: TGTGCCAGCAGCTTGGAGCGGGCCGGGGGAGAAAAACTGTTTTTT
cdr3_length: 18; v_call: TRBV29-1; d_call: TRBD1; clone_size: NA; j_call: TRBJ2-6; cdr3_aa: CSVEEPGQGAGGANVLTF; cdr3_nt: TGCAGCGTTGAAGAACCGGGACAGGGGGCTGGTGGGGCCAACGTCCTGACTTTC
cdr3_length: 14; v_call: TRBV5-1; d_call: TRBD2; clone_size: NA; j_call: TRBJ2-7; cdr3_aa: CASSRTSGGEEQYF; cdr3_nt: TGCGCCAGCTCAAGGACTAGCGGGGGGGAAGAGCAGTACTTC
cdr3_length: 15; v_call: TRBV19; d_call: NA; clone_size: once; j_call: TRBJ2-2; cdr3_aa: CASSPLRGRTGELFF; cdr3_nt: TGTGCCAGTAGCCCCCTCAGGGGGAGGACCGGGGAGCTGTTTTTT
cdr3_length: 12; v_call: TRBV15; d_call: NA; clone_size: once; j_call: TRBJ2-7; cdr3_aa: CATSRGASEQYF; cdr3_nt: TGTGCCACCAGCAGAGGGGCGAGCGAGCAGTACTTC
cdr3_length: 16; v_call: TRBV7-8; d_call: NA; clone_size: once; j_call: TRBJ2-1; cdr3_aa: CASSLVWVGDYNEQFF; cdr3_nt: TGTGCCAGCAGCTTAGTCTGGGTCGGGGATTACAATGAGCAGTTCTTC
cdr3_length: 15; v_call: TRBV6-1; d_call: TRBD1; clone_size: NA; j_call: TRBJ2-1; cdr3_aa: CASRIPGTGNNEQFF; cdr3_nt: TGTGCCAGCAGAATCCCCGGGACAGGGAACAATGAGCAGTTCTTC
cdr3_length: 15; v_call: TRBV28; d_call: NA; clone_size: NA; j_call: TRBJ2-1; cdr3_aa: CASSLRREWRNEQFF; cdr3_nt: TGTGCCAGCAGTTTACGTCGGGAATGGCGGAATGAGCAGTTCTTC
cdr3_length: 12; v_call: TRBV19; d_call: TRBD2; clone_size: NA; j_call: TRBJ2-7; cdr3_aa: CASGPGGNEQYF; cdr3_nt: TGTGCCAGTGGGCCCGGGGGGAACGAGCAGTACTTC
cdr3_length: 15; v_call: TRBV21-1; d_call: NA; clone_size: few; j_call: TRBJ1-1; cdr3_aa: CASSKADRPNTEAFF; cdr3_nt: TGTGCCAGCAGCAAAGCGGACAGGCCGAACACTGAAGCTTTCTTT
cdr3_length: 14; v_call: TRBV27; d_call: NA; clone_size: NA; j_call: TRBJ2-1; cdr3_aa: CASSLQWTLHEQFF; cdr3_nt: TGTGCCAGCAGTCTTCAATGGACTCTTCATGAGCAGTTCTTC
cdr3_length: 14; v_call: TRBV4-1; d_call: TRBD1; clone_size: NA; j_call: TRBJ1-2; cdr3_aa: CASSQVQGADGYTF; cdr3_nt: TGCGCCAGCAGCCAAGTCCAGGGGGCCGATGGCTACACCTTC
cdr3_length: 16; v_call: TRBV7-2; d_call: TRBD2; clone_size: few; j_call: TRBJ2-5; cdr3_aa: CASSLNVAGGGETQYF; cdr3_nt: TGTGCCAGCAGCCTTAACGTGGCGGGAGGTGGTGAGACCCAGTACTTC
cdr3_length: 15; v_call: TRBV4-1; d_call: NA; clone_size: NA; j_call: TRBJ1-1; cdr3_aa: CASSQEYSGITEAFF; cdr3_nt: TGCGCCAGCAGCCAAGAATACTCGGGGATCACTGAAGCTTTCTTT
cdr3_length: 17; v_call: TRBV30; d_call: TRBD2; clone_size: NA; j_call: TRBJ2-1; cdr3_aa: CAWSPSIGLAGENEQFF; cdr3_nt: TGTGCCTGGAGTCCTTCAATCGGACTAGCGGGGGAGAATGAGCAGTTCTTC
cdr3_length: 13; v_call: TRBV7-2; d_call: NA; clone_size: NA; j_call: TRBJ1-5; cdr3_aa: CASSLGQDQPQHF; cdr3_nt: TGTGCCAGCAGCTTAGGACAGGATCAGCCCCAGCATTTT
cdr3_length: 13; v_call: TRBV5-8; d_call: NA; clone_size: once; j_call: TRBJ1-2; cdr3_aa: CASDANRVYGYTF; cdr3_nt: TGTGCCAGCGATGCAAACAGGGTTTATGGCTACACCTTC
cdr3_length: 15; v_call: TRBV29-1; d_call: TRBD1; clone_size: NA; j_call: TRBJ2-7; cdr3_aa: CSVAPGQGAIYEQYF; cdr3_nt: TGCAGCGTCGCTCCGGGACAGGGGGCGATCTACGAGCAGTACTTC
cdr3_length: 16; v_call: TRBV18; d_call: TRBD2; clone_size: NA; j_call: TRBJ2-1; cdr3_aa: CASSPRSGASYNEQFF; cdr3_nt: TGTGCCAGCTCACCACGAAGCGGGGCTTCCTACAATGAGCAGTTCTTC
cdr3_length: 15; v_call: TRBV6-5; d_call: NA; clone_size: NA; j_call: TRBJ2-7; cdr3_aa: CASSYSPGYSYEQYF; cdr3_nt: TGTGCCAGCAGTTACTCCCCCGGGTACTCCTACGAGCAGTACTTC
cdr3_length: 14; v_call: TRBV4-2; d_call: NA; clone_size: NA; j_call: TRBJ1-4; cdr3_aa: CASSQGGANEKLFF; cdr3_nt: TGTGCCAGCAGCCAAGGGGGGGCTAATGAAAAACTGTTTTTT
cdr3_length: 16; v_call: TRBV29-1; d_call: TRBD1; clone_size: once; j_call: TRBJ2-1; cdr3_aa: CSVEDVWGQGDNEQFF; cdr3_nt: TGCAGCGTTGAAGATGTATGGGGACAGGGCGATAATGAGCAGTTCTTC
cdr3_length: 14; v_call: TRBV5-4; d_call: TRBD2; clone_size: NA; j_call: TRBJ2-7; cdr3_aa: CASSAGTSPYEQYF; cdr3_nt: TGTGCCAGCAGCGCCGGGACTAGTCCCTACGAGCAGTACTTC
cdr3_length: 12; v_call: TRBV7-8; d_call: NA; clone_size: NA; j_call: TRBJ1-2; cdr3_aa: CASSSSNYGYTF; cdr3_nt: TGTGCCAGCAGCTCATCTAACTATGGCTACACCTTC
cdr3_length: 12; v_call: TRBV2; d_call: NA; clone_size: once; j_call: TRBJ1-1; cdr3_aa: CASRRSNTEAFF; cdr3_nt: TGTGCCAGCAGACGGTCAAACACTGAAGCTTTCTTT
cdr3_length: 15; v_call: TRBV19; d_call: TRBD1; clone_size: NA; j_call: TRBJ2-1; cdr3_aa: CASSIGTGGYNEQFF; cdr3_nt: TGTGCCAGTAGTATCGGGACAGGGGGCTACAATGAGCAGTTCTTC
cdr3_length: 13; v_call: TRBV6-1; d_call: TRBD1; clone_size: NA; j_call: TRBJ2-7; cdr3_aa: CASSGTGVYEQYF; cdr3_nt: TGTGCCAGCAGTGGGACAGGGGTCTACGAGCAGTACTTC
cdr3_length: 17; v_call: TRBV27; d_call: TRBD2; clone_size: NA; j_call: TRBJ2-1; cdr3_aa: CASSLQPHGLAKGEQFF; cdr3_nt: TGTGCCAGCAGTCTACAACCACACGGACTAGCGAAGGGTGAGCAGTTCTTC
cdr3_length: 17; v_call: TRBV18; d_call: NA; clone_size: NA; j_call: TRBJ2-3; cdr3_aa: CASSPPGLYAGTDTQYF; cdr3_nt: TGTGCCAGCTCACCCCCGGGACTTTACGCGGGCACAGATACGCAGTATTTT
cdr3_length: 15; v_call: TRBV5-1; d_call: TRBD1; clone_size: NA; j_call: TRBJ2-1; cdr3_aa: CASSLAGQAYNEQFF; cdr3_nt: TGCGCCAGCAGCTTGGCGGGACAGGCCTACAATGAGCAGTTCTTC
cdr3_length: 16; v_call: TRBV2; d_call: NA; clone_size: NA; j_call: TRBJ2-2; cdr3_aa: CASTTLEGRNTGELFF; cdr3_nt: TGTGCCAGCACTACCCTGGAGGGCCGGAACACCGGGGAGCTGTTTTTT
cdr3_length: 13; v_call: TRBV5-6; d_call: NA; clone_size: NA; j_call: TRBJ1-5; cdr3_aa: CASSTQGNQPQHF; cdr3_nt: TGTGCCAGCAGCACCCAGGGGAATCAGCCCCAGCATTTT